These 21 T cell receptor beta chains originate from one sample sequenced in a study of PD-1 blockade in classical Hodgkin lymphoma. Using immunoSEQ multiplex PCR, the repertoire was profiled, and TCRdb retains in-frame clones only, with some absent. In the table there are more than 15,000 clones, roughly 79% of which are singletons. Noted time point: cycle 4 day 1 (C4D1), after 6 weeks of nivolumab. Each of the patients experienced relapse following autologous stem cell transplantation, and their brentuximab vedotin exposure differed. It was by magnetic negative selection that CD4+ T cells were purified from thawed PBMCs. The sample was CD4+ T cells from blood, taken before the fourth cycle of nivolumab. Every receptor here comes from a human donor with classical Hodgkin lymphoma.

The chain carries TRBV2 and TRBJ1-4; no clear D. CDR3 length equals 12 residues. In germline, CDR1 is SNHLY, CDR2 FYNNEI. V shed 7 bases and J shed 7 bases, with 10 bases lying between them. CDR3 amino acids: CASTPEFEKLFF. The CDR3 bases are TGTGCCAGCACTCCAGAGTTTGAAAAACTGTTTTTT.

This clone appeared a few times. The V gene is TRBV5-1, the J gene TRBJ2-3; D is uncertain. The germline V gene encodes CDR1 SGHRS and CDR2 YFSETQ. V lost 2 bases and J lost 2, with 12 bases in between. This CDR3 comprises 15 residues. The CDR3 DNA follows: TGCGCCAGCAGCTTCCAAGGCGCGGTCACAGATACGCAGTATTTT. It is translated as CASSFQGAVTDTQYF.

This chain links TRBV10-3 with TRBJ2-3; 14 nucleotides match TRBD2. This CDR3 has 15 amino acids. After removal of 6 bases from V and 4 bases from J, the junction contained 3 bases not matched to a gene. The germline gives CDR1 ENHRY, CDR2 SYGVKD. The CDR3 nucleotides are TGTGCCATCAGCACGGGACTAGCGGGAGCAGATACGCAGTATTTT. Its protein product is CAISTGLAGADTQYF.

This clone was seen just once. This chain joins TRBV5-1 and TRBJ2-1; the D call may be TRBD1 or TRBD2 (5 bases each). Germline V CDR1 and CDR2: SGHRS, YFSETQ. The CDR3 has 14 amino acids. V lost 3 bases, J lost 6 bases, and 13 bases lay in between. The CDR3 reads CASSSGTQVNEQFF. In DNA form, the CDR3 reads TGCGCCAGCAGCTCCGGGACCCAGGTCAATGAGCAGTTCTTC.

The chain links TRBV15 to TRBJ2-5; 10 bases line up with TRBD2. The CDR3 spans 16 residues. Germline V CDR1 and CDR2: LNHNV, YYDKDF (reference sequence). The V gene end was trimmed by 0 bases and the J gene end by 5 bases; junction bases not matched to a gene: 6. The DNA for the CDR3 is TGTGCCACCAGCAGAGATCTGCTAGCGGGAGAGGAGACCCAGTACTTC. Its translation: CATSRDLLAGEETQYF.

A few counts support this clone. The chain employs TRBV29-1 and TRBJ2-7, with 7 positions matching TRBD1. Losses at the gene ends were 1 base for V and 4 bases for J; bases not matched to a gene: 7. The CDR3 length is 14 residues. Germline V gene sequence: CDR1 SQVTM, CDR2 ANQGSEA. The CDR3 sequence: CSVEVEGGMYEQYF. The CDR3, as DNA: TGCAGCGTTGAAGTGGAAGGGGGCATGTACGAGCAGTACTTC.

This chain links TRBV20-1 with TRBJ2-7, with D uncertain. CDR3 size: 11 residues. The germline V and J ends were trimmed by 7 bases and 4 bases, with 11 bases remaining between them. Germline V lookup: CDR1 DFQATT, CDR2 SNEGSKA (reference sequence). CDR3 amino acids: CSGAFSYEQYF. The DNA for the CDR3 is TGCAGTGGGGCCTTCTCTTACGAGCAGTACTTC.

This clone came up a few times. The chain uses TRBV19 and TRBJ1-5, with 7 nucleotides matching TRBD1. V lost 1 base and J lost 6; bases outside the gene matches: 9. Germline V lookup: CDR1 LNHDA, CDR2 SQIVND (reference sequence). This CDR3 has 16 amino acids. The CDR3 is CASSIGGTASGQPQHF. In DNA form, the CDR3 reads TGTGCCAGTAGTATAGGTGGGACAGCCTCGGGTCAGCCCCAGCATTTT.

This clone was counted between two and nine times. This chain uses TRBV2 with TRBJ2-7; 9 bases match TRBD1. The CDR3 spans 13 residues. CDR1 and CDR2 (germline): SNHLY, FYNNEI. Losses at the gene ends were 7 bases for V and 3 bases for J; bases not matched to a gene: 4. The CDR3 protein is CASTRDRDYEQYF. The CDR3 DNA reads as TGTGCCAGCACTAGGGACAGGGACTACGAGCAGTACTTC.

CDR3 DNA: TGTGCCAGCAGTGATCGGGCAACGAACACTGAAGCTTTCTTT. Its protein product is CASSDRATNTEAFF. The chain is built from TRBV25-1 and TRBJ1-1; unclear D gene. The V end was cut by 3 bases, the J end by 1 base, with 9 bases between. The CDR3 is 14 residues long. CDR1 is MGHDK, CDR2 SYGVNS, per germline.

CDR3: CASSLGGGQINTEAFF. CDR3 DNA sequence: TGCGCCAGCAGCTTGGGGGGCGGGCAGATTAACACTGAAGCTTTCTTT. The genes are TRBV5-1 and TRBJ1-1, with D tentatively TRBD1 (5 bases). CDR1 and CDR2 (germline): SGHRS, YFSETQ. V was clipped by 0 bases and J by 2 bases, with 14 bases between them. The CDR3 is 16 amino acids.

The J gene is TRBJ2-7, the V gene TRBV9; 7 nucleotides align to TRBD1. The CDR3 runs to 15 residues. Germline V gene data show CDR1 as SGDLS and CDR2 as YYNGEE. The trim removed 4 bases at V and 0 bases at J, leaving 7 bases unmatched. In DNA form, the CDR3 reads TGTGCCAGCAGCTTGGGACAGACCAGCTCCTACGAGCAGTACTTC. This gives the protein CASSLGQTSSYEQYF.

By share of the sample, this clone is medium-sized (0.01 to 0.1%). The J gene is TRBJ2-1, the V gene TRBV28, with TRBD2 matching over 14 bases. With 7 bases clipped from V and 8 bases from J, the junction kept 7 bases outside the gene matches. The CDR3 is 15 residues long. Germline CDR1 reads MDHEN; CDR2 reads SYDVKM. CDR3: CASKSGTSGSYEQFF. The CDR3 DNA sequence: TGTGCCAGCAAAAGCGGGACTAGCGGGAGCTATGAGCAGTTCTTC.

This sequence joins TRBV18 and TRBJ2-1; D might be TRBD1 or TRBD2, each matching 5 bases. CDR3 length: 16 residues. V was pared by 3 bases and J by 5 bases, with 17 bases between. Germline V gene lookup returns CDR1 KGHSH and CDR2 LQKENI. The CDR3 DNA reads as TGTGCCAGCTCACCCCAGTACGGGACCAAAGACAATGAGCAGTTCTTC. Translated: CASSPQYGTKDNEQFF. Full variable domain (missing parts from reference TRBV18 and TRBJ2-1): NAGVMQNPRHLVRRRGQEARLRCSPMKGHSHVYWYRQLPEEGLKFMVYLQKENIIDESGMPKERFSAEFPKEGPSILRIQQVVRGDSAAYFCASSPQYGTKDNEQFFGPGTRLTVL.

J is TRBJ2-7 and V is TRBV5-1; TRBD1 is a possible D gene (6 bases). This CDR3 region has 13 residues. Germline loops: CDR1 SGHRS, CDR2 YFSETQ. V gave up 4 bases and J gave up 5 bases, with 13 bases separating them. CDR3 in DNA: TGCGCCAGCAGCATAGGACAGAGCAACGAGCAGTACTTC. It translates to CASSIGQSNEQYF.

V and J are TRBV19 and TRBJ2-2; no firm D call. The CDR3 is 13 amino acids. In germline, CDR1 is LNHDA, CDR2 SQIVND (reference sequence). The V and J ends lost 5 bases and 1 base respectively, with 5 bases between them. CDR3 sequence reads: CASSDWNTGELFF. The CDR3 DNA reads as TGTGCCAGTAGTGACTGGAACACCGGGGAGCTGTTTTTT.

The chain carries TRBV27 and TRBJ2-2; D is ambiguous. The germline gives CDR1 MNHEY, CDR2 SMNVEV (reference sequence). The CDR3 loop spans 14 amino acids. Trimming removed 2 bases from V and 4 bases from J, with 8 bases in between. CDR3 loop: CASSLGRFTGELFF. The CDR3 nucleotides read TGTGCCAGCAGTTTAGGCAGATTCACCGGGGAGCTGTTTTTT.

The rearrangement links TRBV2 to TRBJ2-5, with 12 bases identical to TRBD2. CDR3 length: 18 residues. J lost 5 bases, V lost 1 base, and 11 bases had no gene match. Germline CDR1 SNHLY, CDR2 FYNNEI. CDR3 loop: CASSEVPPTSGSSETQYF. The CDR3 nucleotides are TGTGCCAGCAGTGAAGTCCCCCCGACTAGCGGGAGTAGTGAGACCCAGTACTTC.

The gene calls are TRBV5-1 and TRBJ1-1; no firm D call. This CDR3 is 14 amino acids long. Germline CDR1 reads SGHRS; CDR2 reads YFSETQ. Between the trimmed V and J ends, which lost 1 base and 1 base, there was a span of 8 bases. CDR3 residues: CASSLRAENTEAFF. The CDR3 DNA reads TGCGCCAGCAGCTTGAGGGCCGAGAACACTGAAGCTTTCTTT.

The rearrangement links TRBV4-1 to TRBJ1-2, with D unresolved. CDR1 MGHRA and CDR2 YSYEKL come from the germline V gene. The CDR3 runs 14 residues. V was cut by 2 bases and J by 7 bases, with 14 bases left in between. CDR3 amino acids: CASSQKLFLVGYTF. The CDR3 nucleotides are TGCGCCAGCAGCCAAAAGCTTTTTTTGGTTGGCTACACCTTC.

This chain joins TRBV19 and TRBJ2-1, with TRBD2 matching 9 bases. V was clipped by 0 bases and J by 2 bases; unmatched bases: 2. Germline CDR1 LNHDA, CDR2 SQIVND (reference sequence). This CDR3 is 16 amino acids long. CDR3 nucleotide sequence: TGTGCCAGTAGTATAGACGGCGGGAGGGCCTACAATGAGCAGTTCTTC. Translation: CASSIDGGRAYNEQFF.